The rows below give T cell receptor beta chains drawn from one sample of a study of CD8 T cells in Susac syndrome. One entry per CDR3 protein results from TCRdb running MiXCR on the immunoSEQ multiplex PCR reads. Counted here are about 250,000 distinct CDR3 sequences, around 95% occurring once; the ten biggest clones make up around 0.072%. The sequenced sample was CD4+ T cells from PBMCs. The receptors derive from a human donor with multiple sclerosis. The CDR3 runs from the conserved cysteine through the conserved F or W. The order of the fields is J gene, V gene, clone size, D gene, CDR3 DNA, CDR3 protein. A D gene is named only where the DNA matches it firmly. A row's size may be missing; if present it is once, few, many or a size class.

TRBJ2-4,TRBV6-2/TRBV6-3,-,TRBD1,TGTGCCAGCTTACGGGACAGGCGAGCCAAAAACATTCAGTACTTC,CASLRDRRAKNIQYF
TRBJ2-5,TRBV19,-,TRBD1,TGTGCCACAAGGACAGGGGGCGGGGAGACCCAGTACTTC,CATRTGGGETQYF
TRBJ2-1,TRBV14,-,-,TGTGCCAGCAGCCAAGATTGGAGGGGTAGGACGTTCTTC,CASSQDWRGRTFF
TRBJ1-1,TRBV18,-,TRBD1,TGTGCCAGCTCACCGCTTAGCCCAGGGGGTTCAGATGTGGCTTTCTTT,CASSPLSPGGSDVAFF
TRBJ2-2,TRBV5-1,-,-,TGCGCCAGCAGTGGGACTGGCTTAGACACCGGGGAGCTGTTTTTT,CASSGTGLDTGELFF
TRBJ2-1,TRBV3-1,-,-,TGTGCCAGCAGCCTTTCAACTTCGCGGGGTTCCTACAATGAGCAGTTCTTC,CASSLSTSRGSYNEQFF
TRBJ1-1,TRBV10-3,-,-,TGTGCCATCAGTGAGTCGCCACTCCGAAACACTGAAGCTTTCTTT,CAISESPLRNTEAFF
TRBJ1-5,TRBV27,-,-,TGTGCCAGCAGCAGGGTGGGGAGGATTGATCAGCCCCAGCATTTT,CASSRVGRIDQPQHF
TRBJ1-1,TRBV6-6,-,-,TGTGCCAGCAGAATCCCGGGGGGTGAAGCTTTCTTT,CASRIPGGEAFF
TRBJ1-1,TRBV27,once,-,TGTGCCAGTCGTGTTAGGTCCGGGGGCTACTTGAACACTGAAGCTTTCTTT,CASRVRSGGYLNTEAFF
TRBJ2-2,TRBV6-2/TRBV6-3,-,-,TGTGCCAGCAGCCACGGAGGATACACCGGGGAGCTGTTTTTT,CASSHGGYTGELFF
TRBJ2-7,TRBV6-5,-,-,TGTGCCAGCAGCCAACTAGCAGGGTCCGGCTACGAGCAGTACTTC,CASSQLAGSGYEQYF
TRBJ1-5,TRBV18,-,TRBD1,TGTGCCAGCTCCCCCGGGACAGGGGAATCTCAGCCCCAGCATTTT,CASSPGTGESQPQHF
TRBJ1-4,TRBV19,-,-,TGTGCCAGTACGGAAGCGACCTCCGAAAAACTGTTTTTT,CASTEATSEKLFF
TRBJ2-3,TRBV4-1,-,-,TGCGCCAGCAGCCCAGGGGCTGCTAGCACAGATACGCAGTATTTT,CASSPGAASTDTQYF
TRBJ2-1,TRBV5-4,-,TRBD1,TGTGCCAGCAGTGGGACAGGGATCAATGAGCAGTTCTTC,CASSGTGINEQFF
TRBJ2-3,TRBV12-3/TRBV12-4,-,TRBD2,TGTGCCAGCAGTCTCGGACTAGCGGGGGGCAGCACAGATACGCAGTATTTT,CASSLGLAGGSTDTQYF
TRBJ1-5,TRBV18,-,-,TGTGCCAGCTCCCTCCAGGGATTTAGCAATCAGCCCCAGCATTTT,CASSLQGFSNQPQHF
TRBJ2-1,TRBV11-1,-,TRBD2,TGTGCCAGCAGTAATGGCGTTCCCGGGGGGACCAGGAGCTCCTACAATGAGCAGTTCTTC,CASSNGVPGGTRSSYNEQFF
TRBJ2-5,TRBV29-1,-,-,TGCAGCGTTGTGCGGCAGGGCCATCAAGAGACCCAGTACTTC,CSVVRQGHQETQYF
TRBJ1-1,TRBV5-1,once,-,TGCGCCAGCAGCACCCCTGGGGGCACTGAAGCTTTCTTT,CASSTPGGTEAFF
TRBJ2-5,TRBV28,-,TRBD2,TGTGCCAGCAGTTTACCCACTAGCGGTCCACAAGGGAAAGAGACCCAGTACTTC,CASSLPTSGPQGKETQYF
TRBJ1-1,TRBV29-1,-,TRBD1,TGCAGCGCATACGTGACAGGGGGCACTGAAGCTTTCTTT,CSAYVTGGTEAFF
TRBJ2-1,TRBV5-1,-,-,TGCGCCAGCAGCTTGGTAGGGGGGCCCCAGTTGTATGAGCAGTTCTTC,CASSLVGGPQLYEQFF
TRBJ2-2,TRBV14,few,-,TGTGCCAGCAGCCAAGTGAGGAACACCGGGGAGCTGTTTTTT,CASSQVRNTGELFF
TRBJ2-3,TRBV5-4,-,-,TGTGCCACCGCTAGGGGGTCCACAGATACGCAGTATTTT,CATARGSTDTQYF
TRBJ2-5,TRBV14,-,TRBD1,TGTGCCAGCAGCCTCGACAGGGGGCGATATGAGACCCAGTACTTC,CASSLDRGRYETQYF
TRBJ2-2,TRBV5-1,-,-,TGCGCCAGCAGCTTGAGAAGAGGGACCCACGGGGAGCTGTTTTTT,CASSLRRGTHGELFF
TRBJ1-3,TRBV7-9,-,-,TGTGCCAGCAGCTTAGATTCCCCTCTCGGCTCTGGAAACACCATATATTTT,CASSLDSPLGSGNTIYF
TRBJ1-4,TRBV12-3/TRBV12-4,-,TRBD1,TGTGCCAGCAGCCAGGACAGGGGGGACGAAAAACTGTTTTTT,CASSQDRGDEKLFF
TRBJ2-3,TRBV10-3,-,TRBD2,TGTGCCATCAGTGTCGGGACTAACACAGATACGCAGTATTTT,CAISVGTNTDTQYF
TRBJ2-3,TRBV20-1,-,-,TGCAGTGCTAGAGATCAGCGGTCTAGCACAGATACGCAGTATTTT,CSARDQRSSTDTQYF
TRBJ2-3,TRBV27,once,-,TGTGCCAGCAACCCGGGCCAGGTAGGAGATACGCAGTATTTT,CASNPGQVGDTQYF
TRBJ1-1,TRBV5-1,once,-,TGCGCCAGCAGCTATAACCTGAACACTGAAGCTTTCTTT,CASSYNLNTEAFF
TRBJ2-3,TRBV28,-,-,TGTGCCAGCAGTCCCGAACTCCGGGAAGGCACAGATACGCAGTATTTT,CASSPELREGTDTQYF
TRBJ2-3,TRBV20-1,-,TRBD1,TGCAGTGCTCTCCCTTACGATCTGACAGGGCTCTTAACAGATACGCAGTATTTT,CSALPYDLTGLLTDTQYF
TRBJ2-2,TRBV9,-,-,TGTGCCAGCAGCCCCCGCTTACAGAACACCGGGGAGCTGTTTTTT,CASSPRLQNTGELFF
TRBJ2-7,TRBV11-2,-,TRBD2,TGTGCCAGCAGCCCCACTAGCGGGGTGAGGTACGAGCAGTACTTC,CASSPTSGVRYEQYF
TRBJ1-1,TRBV7-2,-,-,TGTGCCAGCAGCCCCGGGGCCTCTCGTGAAGCTTTCTTT,CASSPGASREAFF
TRBJ2-5,TRBV6-5,-,TRBD1,TGTGCCAGCAGTTACACAGGGGGTGATATCGGGACCCAGTACTTC,CASSYTGGDIGTQYF
TRBJ1-6,TRBV5-1,-,TRBD1,TGCGCCAGCAGGCAGGGGACAGGCCATAATTCACCCCTCCACTTT,CASRQGTGHNSPLHF
TRBJ1-1,TRBV5-1,-,-,TGCGCCAGCAGCGACGGGACACACATGAACACTGAAGCTTTCTTT,CASSDGTHMNTEAFF
TRBJ2-1,TRBV9,-,TRBD2,TGTGCCAGCAGCCCGACTAGCGGGGGGCTCAATGAGCAGTTCTTC,CASSPTSGGLNEQFF
TRBJ1-4,TRBV7-2,once,-,TGTGCCAGCAGCCGAAAGGGGAATGAAAAACTGTTTTTT,CASSRKGNEKLFF
TRBJ2-3,TRBV27,-,-,TGTGCCAGCAGTTTGCGACCTAGCACAGATACGCAGTATTTT,CASSLRPSTDTQYF